This TCR beta chain was documented in a study of blood T cell repertoires in COVID-19. The wider study: COVID-19 samples from acute and convalescent phases originated in the United States, Italy and Spain. The cDNA or gDNA used as material had been derived from T cells, B-cell-depleted T cells, or PBMCs.

V lost 0 bases to trimming and J lost 9 bases; unmatched junction nucleotides: 5. Germline V gene sequence: CDR1 MGHRA, CDR2 YSYEKL. The CDR3 loop spans 15 amino acids. Authors' methods: The assay estimated nucleated cells by amplifying reference gene primers. The data were produced by immunoSEQ multiplex PCR, yet TCRdb's version contains in-frame clones alone and is incomplete. The V and J calls and clone size were taken over from that table, and D and trimming were inferred from the DNA. The table lists 290,000 or so clones, around 89% of them singletons. The TCR sequence derives from a woman aged 18-29 years with acute COVID-19. The chain links TRBV4-1 to TRBJ1-5, with 10 bases that match TRBD1. The sequencing input was PBMCs or T cells enriched from blood (not recorded which). CDR3 coding DNA: TGCGCCAGCAGCCAAGATGGGACAGGGGTTTGGCCCCAGCATTTT. Encoded protein: CASSQDGTGVWPQHF.